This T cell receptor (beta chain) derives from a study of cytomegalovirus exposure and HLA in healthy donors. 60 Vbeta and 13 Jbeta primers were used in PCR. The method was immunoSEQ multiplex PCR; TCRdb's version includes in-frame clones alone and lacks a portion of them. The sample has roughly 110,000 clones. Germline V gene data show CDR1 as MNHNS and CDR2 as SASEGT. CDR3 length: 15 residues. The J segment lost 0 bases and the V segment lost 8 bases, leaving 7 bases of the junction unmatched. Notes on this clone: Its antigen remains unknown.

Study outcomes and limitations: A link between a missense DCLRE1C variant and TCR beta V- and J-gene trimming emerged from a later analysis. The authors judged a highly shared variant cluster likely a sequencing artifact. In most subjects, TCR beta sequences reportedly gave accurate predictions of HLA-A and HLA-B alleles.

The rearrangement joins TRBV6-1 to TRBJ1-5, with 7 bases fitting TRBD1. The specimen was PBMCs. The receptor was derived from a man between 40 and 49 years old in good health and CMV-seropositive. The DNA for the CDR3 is TGTGCCAGCGCCGCCGGGACAGATAGCAATCAGCCCCAGCATTTT. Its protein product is CASAAGTDSNQPQHF.